The TCR beta chain described here comes from a study of blood T cell repertoires in COVID-19. Study in general: There were acute and convalescent COVID-19 samples, and they came from the United States, Italy and Spain.

Germline values: CDR1 SGDLS, CDR2 YYNGEE. This CDR3 region has 16 residues. The trim removed 0 bases at V and 12 bases at J, leaving 8 bases unmatched. In the original workflow: Amplification of reference gene primers provided the estimated nucleated cell counts. Profiled with immunoSEQ multiplex PCR; TCRdb holds only in-frame clones, not every one. That table is the source of V, J and clone size, and D and trimming were worked out from the DNA. The sample consists of over 150,000 clones, approximately 80% of them appearing once. The V gene is TRBV9, the J gene TRBJ1-6; 11 positions agree with TRBD1. Sequenced: peripheral blood. This TCR was sampled from a woman aged 60-70 years with acute or convalescent COVID-19. DNA of the CDR3: TGTGCCAGCAGCGTAGAATCCGGGACAGGGGGTTTACCCCTCCACTTT. Translated: CASSVESGTGGLPLHF.